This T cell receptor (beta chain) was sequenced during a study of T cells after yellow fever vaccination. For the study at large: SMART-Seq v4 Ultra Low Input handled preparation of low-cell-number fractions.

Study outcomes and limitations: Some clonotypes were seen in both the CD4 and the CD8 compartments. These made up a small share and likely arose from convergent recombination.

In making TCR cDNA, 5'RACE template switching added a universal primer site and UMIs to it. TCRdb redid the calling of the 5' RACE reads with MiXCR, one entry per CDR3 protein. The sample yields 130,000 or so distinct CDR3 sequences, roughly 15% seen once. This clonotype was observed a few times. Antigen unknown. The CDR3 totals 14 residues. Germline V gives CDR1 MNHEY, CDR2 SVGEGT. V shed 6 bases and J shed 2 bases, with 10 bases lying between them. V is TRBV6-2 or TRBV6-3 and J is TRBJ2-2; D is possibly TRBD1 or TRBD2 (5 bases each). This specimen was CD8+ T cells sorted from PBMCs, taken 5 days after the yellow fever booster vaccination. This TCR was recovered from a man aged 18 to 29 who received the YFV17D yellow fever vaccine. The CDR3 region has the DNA TGTGCCAGCAGCCGGGACGGAAACACCGGGGAGCTGTTTTTT. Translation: CASSRDGNTGELFF.